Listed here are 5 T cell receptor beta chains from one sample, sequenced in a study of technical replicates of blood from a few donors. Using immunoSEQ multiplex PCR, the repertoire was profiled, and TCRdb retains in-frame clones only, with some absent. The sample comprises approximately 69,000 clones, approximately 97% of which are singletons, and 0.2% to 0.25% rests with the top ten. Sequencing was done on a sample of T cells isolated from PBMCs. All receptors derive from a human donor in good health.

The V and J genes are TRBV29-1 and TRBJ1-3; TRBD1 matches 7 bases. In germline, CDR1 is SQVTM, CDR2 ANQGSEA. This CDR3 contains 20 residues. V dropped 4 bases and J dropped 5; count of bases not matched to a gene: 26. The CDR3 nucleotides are TGCAGCGTTGGATCGCCGGGACAGCAGTACCTAAACGGCGATAGAAACACCATATATTTT. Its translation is CSVGSPGQQYLNGDRNTIYF.

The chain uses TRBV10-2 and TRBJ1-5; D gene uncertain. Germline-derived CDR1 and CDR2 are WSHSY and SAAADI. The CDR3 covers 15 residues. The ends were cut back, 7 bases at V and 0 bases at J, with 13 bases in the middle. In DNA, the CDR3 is TGCGCCAGCACCAAGGGAGGGTATAGCAATCAGCCCCAGCATTTT. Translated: CASTKGGYSNQPQHF.

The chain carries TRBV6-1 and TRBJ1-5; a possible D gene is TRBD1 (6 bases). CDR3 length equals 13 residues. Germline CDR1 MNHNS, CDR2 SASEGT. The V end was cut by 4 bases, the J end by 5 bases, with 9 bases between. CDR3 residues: CASSGRQDQPQHF. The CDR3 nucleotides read TGTGCCAGCAGTGGACGACAGGATCAGCCCCAGCATTTT.

The CDR3 nucleotides read TGTGCCAGCAGTTTTTCACCGGGAGCCACCTACGAGCAGTACTTC. Its protein product is CASSFSPGATYEQYF. This chain connects TRBV6-1 to TRBJ2-7; a possible D gene is TRBD2 (6 bases). Germline CDR1 is MNHNS and CDR2 is SASEGT. The V end was cut by 5 bases, the J end by 2 bases, with 16 bases between. This CDR3 has 15 residues.

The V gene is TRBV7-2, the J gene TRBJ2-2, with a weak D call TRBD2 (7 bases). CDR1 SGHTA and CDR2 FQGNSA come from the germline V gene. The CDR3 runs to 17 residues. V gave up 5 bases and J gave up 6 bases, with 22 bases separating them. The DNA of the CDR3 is TGTGCCAGCAGCGTATCACATATACGGGGGGCGGCCGGGGAGCTGTTTTTT. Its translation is CASSVSHIRGAAGELFF.